This T cell receptor (beta chain) is drawn from a study of T-cell memory formation after mild COVID-19. Background on the study: TCR clusters were largely donor specific.

This CDR3 has 16 amino acids. Germline loops: CDR1 SEHNR, CDR2 FQNEAQ (reference sequence). The V end lost 4 bases, the J end lost 0 bases, and 12 bases lay between the germline ends. TCRdb ran MiXCR on the 5' RACE reads and lists one entry per CDR3 protein. This sample has 250,000 to 300,000 distinct CDR3 sequences; under 20% occur once, and the top ten carry roughly 23%. This chain links TRBV7-9 with TRBJ1-4; the D gene is possibly TRBD1 (5 bases). This sequence originates from a young man who had mild COVID-19 (a few samples of this study predate the infection). Cell type and time point are not known. Sample: PBMCs or a T cell subset sorted from them (not recorded which). CDR3 nucleotide sequence: TGTGCCAGCAGCTCCCACAGGACCGCAACTAATGAAAAACTGTTTTTT. Residues: CASSSHRTATNEKLFF.